The 9 T cell receptor beta chains listed next were all sequenced from one sample in a study of T cells expressing NK-cell markers. Reanalyzing the 5' RACE reads, TCRdb keeps one entry per CDR3 protein, without DNA. This listing includes about 150,000 distinct CDR3 sequences. The material sequenced was blood T cells: a sorted CD56 or NKG2C T cell subset, CD4+ or CD8+ T cells, or bulk PBMC T cells (not recorded which). Every receptor here comes from a woman aged 45-59 years in good health.

V and J are TRBV2 and TRBJ1-5; TCRdb gives TRBD1 as the D gene, but with no DNA this cannot be confirmed. Germline assignment: CDR1 SNHLY and CDR2 FYNNEI. The length of the CDR3 is 18 residues. CDR3 residues: CASSNGQGWRYSNQPQHF.

The V call is TRBV4-2, the J call TRBJ2-7; TCRdb calls TRBD1, which cannot be checked without DNA. This CDR3 has 16 residues. Germline-derived CDR1 and CDR2 are LGHNA and YNFKEQ. The CDR3 protein is CASSQDPTGGSYEQYF.

The chain recombines TRBV9 with TRBJ2-2; checking the TCRdb D call of TRBD2 is not possible without DNA. The CDR3 is made up of 21 amino acids. Germline values: CDR1 SGDLS, CDR2 YYNGEE. The CDR3 loop reads CASSVGWGPTSGDANTGELFF.

This chain uses TRBV5-1 with TRBJ2-7; TCRdb's assignment of TRBD1 cannot be checked, as there is no DNA. The CDR3 spans 13 residues. The germline gives CDR1 SGHRS, CDR2 YFSETQ. The CDR3 protein is CASSLGQGTQQYF.

V is TRBV4-1 and J is TRBJ2-7; TCRdb gives TRBD1 as the D gene, but with no DNA this cannot be confirmed. The CDR3 has 14 amino acids. Germline V CDR1 and CDR2: MGHRA, YSYEKL. CDR3 region: CASSHGQGLYEQYF.

The chain carries TRBV5-1 and TRBJ1-1. The CDR3 is 14 amino acids. Germline V CDR1 and CDR2: SGHRS, YFSETQ. CDR3: CASSLVKVGTEAFF. The whole variable domain, filled in from reference TRBV5-1 and TRBJ1-1, reads KAGVTQTPRYLIKTRGQQVTLSCSPISGHRSVSWYQQTPGQGLQFLFEYFSETQRNKGNFPGRFSGRQFSNSRSEMNVSTLELGDSALYLCASSLVKVGTEAFFGQGTRLTVV.

Here the CDR3 reads CATSDLGRGSSYNEQFF. The V call is TRBV24-1, the J call TRBJ2-1; as DNA is missing, the TRBD1 call by TCRdb cannot be tested. The CDR3 runs 17 residues. Germline CDR1 KGHDR, CDR2 SFDVKD.

The chain couples TRBV20-1 to TRBJ2-1; TCRdb proposes TRBD1, but this gene call is untestable without DNA. CDR3 size: 13 residues. Per germline, CDR1 DFQATT and CDR2 SNEGSKA (reference sequence). This CDR3 reads CSAPGAVYNEQFF.

The gene calls are TRBV5-1 and TRBJ2-3; checking the TCRdb D call of TRBD1 is not possible without DNA. This CDR3 has 14 amino acids. The germline V gene encodes CDR1 SGHRS and CDR2 YFSETQ. The CDR3 loop is CASNPGPLKDTQYF. Complete variable domain (other parts from reference TRBV5-1 and TRBJ2-3): KAGVTQTPRYLIKTRGQQVTLSCSPISGHRSVSWYQQTPGQGLQFLFEYFSETQRNKGNFPGRFSGRQFSNSRSEMNVSTLELGDSALYLCASNPGPLKDTQYFGPGTRLTVL.